The 5 T cell receptor beta chains below were found in one sample sequenced in a study of tissue T cells after allogeneic stem cell transplantation. Generated by immunoSEQ multiplex PCR, the TCRdb table keeps only in-frame clones and is missing some. Among about 48,000 clones listed, about 73% were seen once. Sample: sorted cells pooled from one or two spleens. The source of these receptors is a pool of C57BL/6 mice in good health.

Concerning this clone itself: The gene symbols are mouse symbols. With the read ending 1 residue before the CDR3 end, the germline J gene is used to fill in that end. The V and J genes are TRBV19 and TRBJ2-4, with 10 bases identical to TRBD2. Trimming took 2 bases from V and 9 from J; bases not matched to a gene: 3. Germline V gene sequence: CDR1 FNHDT, CDR2 SITEND (reference sequence). The CDR3 totals 13 residues. The CDR3 DNA, read in part, is TGTGCCAGCAGTATCGGGGACTGGGGAACCTTGTAC. Its protein product is CASSIGDWGTLY. The CDR3 in full is CASSIGDWGTLYF.

A word on this clone: Gene names and germline refer to mouse. The CDR3 goes on 1 residue after the read ends, and that part is filled in from the germline J gene. Other nucleotide sequences in the sample specify the same CDR3. The V and J genes are TRBV31 and TRBJ2-3, with 8 bases identical to TRBD2. Germline trimming cut 0 bases from V and 1 base from J; bases unmatched to any gene: 3. Per germline, CDR1 GKSSPN and CDR2 SITVG. This CDR3 is built from 15 residues. The CDR3 bases that were read are TGTGCCTGGAGTCTGGGGGGGGCTGGTGCAGAAACGCTGTAT. Encoded protein: CAWSLGGAGAETLY. The whole CDR3 sequence reads CAWSLGGAGAETLYF.

Points on this clone: Genes and germline come from the mouse. The CDR3 goes on 1 residue after the read ends, and that part is filled in from the germline J gene. This chain links TRBV26 with TRBJ2-5, with D perhaps TRBD1 (6 bases). Trimming took 4 bases from V and 6 from J, leaving 11 bases between them. Germline-derived CDR1 and CDR2 are KGHPV and FQNQEV (reference sequence). The CDR3 consists of 13 residues. The CDR3 DNA, read in part, is TGTGCCAGCAGTCCACAGGGAGGGGACACCCAGTAC. Translated, it gives CASSPQGGDTQY. The full CDR3 protein reads CASSPQGGDTQYF.

With respect to this clone: Germline and genes here are mouse. The read comes to an end 1 residue before the CDR3 does, leaving the germline J gene to fill in the end. The V call is TRBV13-3, the J call TRBJ2-7; maybe TRBD2 (6 bases). The germline V and J ends were trimmed by 1 base and 0 bases, with 11 bases remaining between them. This CDR3 spans 15 amino acids. Germline values: CDR1 NNHDY, CDR2 SYVADS. Incomplete CDR3 DNA: TGTGCCAGCAGTGATCCCACTGGGAGCTCCTATGAACAGTAC. This gives the protein CASSDPTGSSYEQY. The whole CDR3 sequence is CASSDPTGSSYEQYF.

A note on this clone: Genes and germline come from the mouse. The read ends 1 residue early relative to the CDR3; the germline J gene fills the gap. The chain is built from TRBV26 and TRBJ1-3; D possibly corresponds to TRBD1 (5 bases). Trimming took off 0 bases at V and 0 bases at J, with 6 bases between the two ends. Germline CDR1 KGHPV, CDR2 FQNQEV (reference sequence). This CDR3 comprises 15 residues. Incomplete CDR3 DNA: TGTGCCAGCAGTCTGTCGGGGGGTTCTGGAAATACGCTCTAT. This translates into CASSLSGGSGNTLY. The full CDR3 sequence reads CASSLSGGSGNTLYF.